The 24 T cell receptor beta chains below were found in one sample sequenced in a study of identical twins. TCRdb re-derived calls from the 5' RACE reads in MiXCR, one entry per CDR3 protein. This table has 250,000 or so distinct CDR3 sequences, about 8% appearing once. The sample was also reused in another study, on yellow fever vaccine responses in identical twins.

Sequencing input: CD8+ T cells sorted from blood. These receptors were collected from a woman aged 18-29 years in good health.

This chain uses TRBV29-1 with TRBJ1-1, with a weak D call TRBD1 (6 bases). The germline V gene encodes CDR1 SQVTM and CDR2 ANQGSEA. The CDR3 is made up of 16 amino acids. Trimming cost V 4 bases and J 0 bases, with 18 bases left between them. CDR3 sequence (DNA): TGCAGCGTTGTACCCCTACAGGGAACCTTGAACACTGAAGCTTTCTTT. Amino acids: CSVVPLQGTLNTEAFF.

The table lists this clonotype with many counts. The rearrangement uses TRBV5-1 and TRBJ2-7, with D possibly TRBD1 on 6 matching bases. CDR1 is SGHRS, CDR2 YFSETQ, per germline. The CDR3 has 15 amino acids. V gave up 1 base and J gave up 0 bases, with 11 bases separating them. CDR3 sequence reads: CASSLFTGSSYEQYF. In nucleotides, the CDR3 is TGCGCCAGCAGCTTGTTCACAGGGAGCTCCTACGAGCAGTACTTC.

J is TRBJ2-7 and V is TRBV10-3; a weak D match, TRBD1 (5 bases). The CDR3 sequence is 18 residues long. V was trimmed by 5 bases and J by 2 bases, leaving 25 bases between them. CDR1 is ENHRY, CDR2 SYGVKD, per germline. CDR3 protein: CAISLWIREADTPYEQYF. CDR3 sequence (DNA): TGTGCCATCAGTTTATGGATACGCGAGGCGGACACTCCCTACGAGCAGTACTTC.

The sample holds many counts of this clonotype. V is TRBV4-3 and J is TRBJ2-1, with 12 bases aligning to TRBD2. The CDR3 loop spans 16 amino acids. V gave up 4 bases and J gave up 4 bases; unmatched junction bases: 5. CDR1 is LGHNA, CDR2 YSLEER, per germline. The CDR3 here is CASSRASGRAYNEQFF. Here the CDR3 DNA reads TGCGCCAGCAGCCGGGCTAGCGGGAGGGCGTACAATGAGCAGTTCTTC.

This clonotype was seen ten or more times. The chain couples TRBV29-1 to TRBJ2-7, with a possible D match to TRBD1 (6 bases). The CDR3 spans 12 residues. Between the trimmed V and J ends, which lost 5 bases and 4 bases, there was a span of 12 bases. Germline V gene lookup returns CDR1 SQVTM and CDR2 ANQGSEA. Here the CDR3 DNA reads TGCAGCGTTTGGGTAGGGGGTTACGAGCAGTACTTC. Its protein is CSVWVGGYEQYF.

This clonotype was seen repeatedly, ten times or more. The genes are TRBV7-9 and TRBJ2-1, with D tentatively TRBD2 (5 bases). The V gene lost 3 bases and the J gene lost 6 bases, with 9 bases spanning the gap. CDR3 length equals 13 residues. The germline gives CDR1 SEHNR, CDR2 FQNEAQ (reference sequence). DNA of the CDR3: TGTGCCAGCAGCTTCTTAGCGAGCAATGAGCAGTTCTTC. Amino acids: CASSFLASNEQFF. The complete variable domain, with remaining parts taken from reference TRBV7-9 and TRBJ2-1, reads DTGVSQNPRHKITKRGQNVTFRCDPISEHNRLYWYRQTLGQGPEFLTYFQNEAQLEKSRLLSDRFSAERPKGSFSTLEIQRTEQGDSAMYLCASSFLASNEQFFGPGTRLTVL.

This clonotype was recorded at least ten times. This chain's CDR3 is CASSPEDRRQETQYF. CDR3 DNA: TGTGCCAGCAGCCCAGAGGACAGGCGACAAGAGACCCAGTACTTC. The chain carries TRBV14 and TRBJ2-5, with 7 bases identical to TRBD1. This CDR3 has 15 residues. Trimming removed 4 bases from V and 2 bases from J; junction bases left unmatched: 7. Germline V gives CDR1 SGHDN, CDR2 FVKESK. Combining the CDR3 with reference TRBV14 and TRBJ2-5 gives the whole variable domain EAGVTQFPSHSVIEKGQTVTLRCDPISGHDNLYWYRRVMGKEIKFLLHFVKESKQDESGMPNNRFLAERTGGTYSTLKVQPAELEDSGVYFCASSPEDRRQETQYFGPGTRLLVL.

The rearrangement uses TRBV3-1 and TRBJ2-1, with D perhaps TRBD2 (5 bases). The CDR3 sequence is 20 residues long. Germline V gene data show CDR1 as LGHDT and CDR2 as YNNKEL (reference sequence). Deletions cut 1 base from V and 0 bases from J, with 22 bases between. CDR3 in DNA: TGTGCCAGCAGCCAAGTGACATCCGGGGAGTCCCAAAGCTCCTACAATGAGCAGTTCTTC. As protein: CASSQVTSGESQSSYNEQFF.

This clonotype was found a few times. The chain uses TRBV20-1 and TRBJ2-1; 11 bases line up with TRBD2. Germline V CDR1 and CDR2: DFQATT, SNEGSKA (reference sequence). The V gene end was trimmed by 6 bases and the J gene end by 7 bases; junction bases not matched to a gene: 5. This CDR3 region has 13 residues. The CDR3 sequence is CSATSGRTNEQFF. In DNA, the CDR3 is TGCAGTGCAACTAGCGGGAGAACTAATGAGCAGTTCTTC.

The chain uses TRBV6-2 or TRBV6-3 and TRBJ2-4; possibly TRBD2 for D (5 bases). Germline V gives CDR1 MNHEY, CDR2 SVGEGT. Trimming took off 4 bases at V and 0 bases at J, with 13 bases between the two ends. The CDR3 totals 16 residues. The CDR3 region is CASSSSGVLAKNIQYF. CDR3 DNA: TGTGCCAGCAGTTCATCCGGGGTCCTAGCCAAAAACATTCAGTACTTC.

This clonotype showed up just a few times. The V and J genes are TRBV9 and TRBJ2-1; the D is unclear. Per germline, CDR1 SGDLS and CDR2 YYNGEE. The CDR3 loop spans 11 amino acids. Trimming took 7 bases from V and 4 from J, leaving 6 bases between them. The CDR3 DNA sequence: TGTGCCAGCGGACCGTACAATGAGCAGTTCTTC. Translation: CASGPYNEQFF.

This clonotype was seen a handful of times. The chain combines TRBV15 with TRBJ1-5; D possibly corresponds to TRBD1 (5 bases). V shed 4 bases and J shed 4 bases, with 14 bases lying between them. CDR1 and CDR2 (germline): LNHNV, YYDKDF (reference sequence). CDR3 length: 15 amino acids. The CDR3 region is CATSNPQQGNQPQHF. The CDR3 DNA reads TGTGCCACCAGCAATCCCCAGCAGGGTAATCAGCCCCAGCATTTT. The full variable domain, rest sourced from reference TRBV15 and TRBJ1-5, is DAMVIQNPRYQVTQFGKPVTLSCSQTLNHNVMYWYQQKSSQAPKLLFHYYDKDFNNEADTPDNFQSRRPNTSFCFLDIRSPGLGDTAMYLCATSNPQQGNQPQHFGDGTRLSIL.

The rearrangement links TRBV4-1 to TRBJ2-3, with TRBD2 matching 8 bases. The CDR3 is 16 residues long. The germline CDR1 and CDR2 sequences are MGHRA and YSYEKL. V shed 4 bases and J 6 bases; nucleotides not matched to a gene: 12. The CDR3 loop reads CASSPRWQAGADTQYF. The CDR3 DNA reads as TGCGCCAGCAGCCCCCGATGGCAAGCGGGAGCCGATACGCAGTATTTT.

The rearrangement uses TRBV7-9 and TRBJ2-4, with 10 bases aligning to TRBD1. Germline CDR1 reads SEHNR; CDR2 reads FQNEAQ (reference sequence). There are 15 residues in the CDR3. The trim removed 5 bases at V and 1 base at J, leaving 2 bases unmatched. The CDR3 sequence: CASSAGQGAKNIQYF. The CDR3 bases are TGTGCCAGCAGCGCGGGACAGGGGGCCAAAAACATTCAGTACTTC.

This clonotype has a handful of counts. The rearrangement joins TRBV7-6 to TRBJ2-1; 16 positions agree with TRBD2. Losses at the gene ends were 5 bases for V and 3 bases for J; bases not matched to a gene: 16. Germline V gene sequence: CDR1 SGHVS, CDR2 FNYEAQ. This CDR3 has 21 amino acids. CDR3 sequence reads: CASSDTIGTSGGARDYNEQFF. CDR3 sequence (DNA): TGTGCCAGCAGCGACACCATCGGGACTAGCGGGGGGGCAAGGGACTACAATGAGCAGTTCTTC.

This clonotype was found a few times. CDR3 DNA sequence: TGCGCCAGCAGCTGGGGGGGTAACACTGAAGCTTTCTTT. This gives the protein CASSWGGNTEAFF. The V call is TRBV5-1, the J call TRBJ1-1, with D tentatively TRBD1 (5 bases). Germline CDR1 is SGHRS and CDR2 is YFSETQ. The CDR3 is made up of 13 amino acids. Between the trimmed V and J ends, which lost 3 bases and 2 bases, there was a span of 8 bases.

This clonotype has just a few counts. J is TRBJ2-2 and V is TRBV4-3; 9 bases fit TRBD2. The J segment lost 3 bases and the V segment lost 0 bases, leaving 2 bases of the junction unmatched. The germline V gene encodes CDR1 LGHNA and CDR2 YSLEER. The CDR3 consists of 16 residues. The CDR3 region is CASSQDRLADTGELFF. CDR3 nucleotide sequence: TGCGCCAGCAGCCAAGATCGACTAGCGGACACCGGGGAGCTGTTTTTT.

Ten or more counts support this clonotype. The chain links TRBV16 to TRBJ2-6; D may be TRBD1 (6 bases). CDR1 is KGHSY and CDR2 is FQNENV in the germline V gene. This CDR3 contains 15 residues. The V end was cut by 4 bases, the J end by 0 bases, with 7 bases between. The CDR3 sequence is CASSPRGSGANVLTF. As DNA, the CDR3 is TGTGCCAGCAGCCCCAGGGGCTCTGGGGCCAACGTCCTGACTTTC.

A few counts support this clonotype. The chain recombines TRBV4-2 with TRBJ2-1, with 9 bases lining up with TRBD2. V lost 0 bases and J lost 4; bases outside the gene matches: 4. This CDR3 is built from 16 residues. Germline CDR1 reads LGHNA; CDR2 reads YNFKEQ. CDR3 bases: TGTGCCAGCAGCCAAGATGAGGGACTAGCTTACAATGAGCAGTTCTTC. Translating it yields CASSQDEGLAYNEQFF.

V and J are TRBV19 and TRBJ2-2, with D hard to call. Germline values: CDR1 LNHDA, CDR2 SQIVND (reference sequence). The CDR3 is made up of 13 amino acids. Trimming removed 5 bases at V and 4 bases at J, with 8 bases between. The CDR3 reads CASSPAGTGELFF. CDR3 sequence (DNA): TGTGCCAGTAGTCCCGCCGGCACCGGGGAGCTGTTTTTT.

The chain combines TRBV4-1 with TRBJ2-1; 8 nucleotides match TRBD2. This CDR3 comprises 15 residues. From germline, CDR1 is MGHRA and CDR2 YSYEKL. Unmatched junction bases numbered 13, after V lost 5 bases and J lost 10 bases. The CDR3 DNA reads TGCGCCAGCAGCGAGAGCCCGGGACTAGTTCGGGAGCAGTTCTTC. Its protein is CASSESPGLVREQFF.

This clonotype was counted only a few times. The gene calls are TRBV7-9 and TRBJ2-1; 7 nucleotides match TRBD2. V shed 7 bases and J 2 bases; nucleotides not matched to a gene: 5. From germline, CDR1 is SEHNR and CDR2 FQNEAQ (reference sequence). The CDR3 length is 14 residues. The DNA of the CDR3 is TGTGCCAGCACCCCTAGCGGCCCCTACAATGAGCAGTTCTTC. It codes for CASTPSGPYNEQFF.

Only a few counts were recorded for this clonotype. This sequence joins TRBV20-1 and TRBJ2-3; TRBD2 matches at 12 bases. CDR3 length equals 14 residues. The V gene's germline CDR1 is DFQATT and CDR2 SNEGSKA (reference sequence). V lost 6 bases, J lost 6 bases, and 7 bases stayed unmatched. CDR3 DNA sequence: TGCAGTGCCGCCACTAGCGGGAGGAAGGATACGCAGTATTTT. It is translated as CSAATSGRKDTQYF.

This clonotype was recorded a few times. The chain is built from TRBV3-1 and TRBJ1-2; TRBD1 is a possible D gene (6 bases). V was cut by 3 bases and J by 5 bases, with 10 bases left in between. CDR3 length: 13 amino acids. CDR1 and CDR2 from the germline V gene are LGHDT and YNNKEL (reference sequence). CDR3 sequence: CASSHGTTYGYTF. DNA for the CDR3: TGTGCCAGCAGCCACGGGACAACTTATGGCTACACCTTC.